These 7 T cell receptor beta chains share one sample of origin, sequenced in a study of tumor and adjacent non-tumor tissue in lung cancer. The library came from three nested PCR rounds adapted from ARM-PCR protocols. TCRdb fed the multiplex PCR reads into MiXCR, producing one record per CDR3 protein. The data contain 200,000 to 250,000 distinct CDR3 sequences, about 76% of them seen just once; the ten biggest clones take up approximately 26%. The template was RNA from unsorted bulk tissue. The specimen was lung tumor tissue. Receptors were obtained from a man aged 55 to 70 with non-small cell lung cancer.

With regard to this clonotype: This could be a read error, since a much larger clone is one nucleotide away. This rearrangement joins TRBV6-2 or TRBV6-3 to TRBJ2-2; D remains unclear. The V end was cut by 9 bases, the J end by 1 base, with 9 bases between. CDR3 size: 13 residues. CDR1 MNHEY and CDR2 SVGEGT come from the germline V gene. Here the CDR3 DNA reads TGTGCCAGGAAGAGAGGGAACACCGGGGAGCTGTTTTTT. Translating gives CARKRGNTGELFF.

The rearrangement joins TRBV7-9 to TRBJ1-4; D gene ambiguous. The CDR3 is 13 amino acids. The germline CDR1 and CDR2 sequences are SEHNR and FQNEAQ (reference sequence). Trimming shortened V by 5 bases and J by 8 bases, and 12 bases separated the two germline ends. In DNA form, the CDR3 reads TGTGCCAGCAGCATATCTACCGGGGAAAAACTGTTTTTT. Amino acid sequence: CASSISTGEKLFF.

V usage is TRBV6-6 and J usage is TRBJ2-7; the D gene is possibly TRBD1 (6 bases). Trimming took off 5 bases at V and 5 bases at J, with 19 bases between the two ends. CDR3 length: 15 residues. Looked up from germline, CDR1 is MNHNY and CDR2 is SVGAGI (reference sequence). The CDR3 bases are TGTGCCAGCAGTGAAAAGCAGACAGGCCGGAACGAGCAGTACTTC. This codes for CASSEKQTGRNEQYF.

Remarks on this clonotype: It may be a read error: a sequence one base away is much more abundant. The genes are TRBV7-9 and TRBJ2-7, with D perhaps matching TRBD1 (6 bases). The CDR3 runs to 15 residues. Deletions cut 1 base from V and 6 bases from J, with 16 bases between. Germline V gives CDR1 SEHNR, CDR2 FQNEAQ (reference sequence). The CDR3 DNA reads as TGTGCCAGCAGCTTAGTCTGGGGGCCATCCCTCGAGCAGTACTTC. Protein: CASSLVWGPSLEQYF.

This clonotype was detected ten times or more. The chain joins TRBV7-9 to TRBJ2-7; D unclear. CDR1 is SEHNR, CDR2 FQNEAQ, per germline (reference sequence). V was pared by 0 bases and J by 1 base, with 4 bases between. CDR3 length: 13 amino acids. The CDR3 nucleotides read TGTGCCAGCAGCTTAGCTGAGTCCTACGAGCAGTACTTC. It is translated as CASSLAESYEQYF.

This clonotype was seen just once. The junction departs from germline at one end; a sequencing error may be responsible. This chain joins TRBV20-1 and TRBJ2-1, with 7 bases that match TRBD2. Germline V gives CDR1 DFQATT, CDR2 SNEGSKA (reference sequence). The CDR3 runs 14 residues. The CDR3 bases are TGCTGTGCAGGGACTATCGGGGGTCTTAATGAGCAGTTCTTC. It specifies CCAGTIGGLNEQFF.

About this clonotype: A much larger clone sits a single nucleotide away, making a read error possible. The genes are TRBV11-2 and TRBJ2-7; a weak D match, TRBD1 (6 bases). Per the germline V gene, CDR1 is SGHAT and CDR2 is FQNNGV. The CDR3 runs 13 residues. The V end was cut by 8 bases, the J end by 8 bases, with 19 bases between. CDR3 DNA: TGTGCCAGCGGGGCAGGGGCCAAGGACAAGCAGTACTTC. It translates to CASGAGAKDKQYF.